These 22 T cell receptor beta chains share one sample of origin, sequenced in a study of T-cell memory formation after mild COVID-19. MiXCR, applied by TCRdb to the 5' RACE reads, yields one record per CDR3 protein. The table lists around 450,000 distinct CDR3 sequences, approximately 24% of them singletons. The source material was PBMCs or a T cell subset sorted from them (not recorded which). The receptors here all came from an adult woman who had mild COVID-19 (a few samples of this study predate the infection). Cell type and time point are not known.

In its sample, this clonotype was seen a few times. Since a much larger clone is just one base distant, this may be a read error. This chain links TRBV6-2 or TRBV6-3 with TRBJ2-1, with D uncertain. The CDR3 extends over 14 amino acids. The germline V gene has CDR1 MNHEY and CDR2 SVGEGT. This chain's CDR3 is CASSWVGRYTEQFF. For the CDR3, the DNA is TGTGCCAGCAGTTGGGTGGGAAGGTACACTGAGCAGTTCTTC.

This clonotype showed up just a few times. The rearrangement links TRBV20-1 to TRBJ2-3; possibly TRBD1 for D (5 bases). Germline V gene data show CDR1 as DFQATT and CDR2 as SNEGSKA (reference sequence). This CDR3 region has 16 residues. The V end lost 4 bases, the J end lost 0 bases, and 17 bases lay between the germline ends. The CDR3, as DNA: TGCAGTGCTAACCCTGCAGGGCGTACTAGCACAGATACGCAGTATTTT. Protein: CSANPAGRTSTDTQYF.

This clonotype was detected only a few times. CDR3 in DNA: TGCGCCAGCAGCTACGGAGGGGAGACCCAGTACTTC. It specifies CASSYGGETQYF. This chain connects TRBV5-1 to TRBJ2-5; the D gene is possibly TRBD2 (6 bases). The CDR3 totals 12 residues. CDR1 and CDR2 from the germline V gene are SGHRS and YFSETQ. The ends were cut back, 3 bases at V and 5 bases at J, with 8 bases in the middle.

This clonotype showed up just a few times. The CDR3 loop is CSAPCGCGGARNEQFF. For the CDR3, the DNA is TGCAGTGCCCCGTGCGGTTGCGGGGGGGCGCGGAATGAGCAGTTCTTC. The chain recombines TRBV20-1 with TRBJ2-1; 9 bases line up with TRBD2. The CDR3 runs 16 residues. Germline V gives CDR1 DFQATT, CDR2 SNEGSKA (reference sequence). V lost 6 bases to trimming and J lost 7 bases; unmatched junction nucleotides: 16.

V gene TRBV14 combines with J gene TRBJ1-1; D unclear. V lost 0 bases and J lost 11, with 7 bases in between. CDR1 SGHDN and CDR2 FVKESK come from the germline V gene. This CDR3 is built from 11 residues. The CDR3 nucleotides are TGTGCCAGCAGCCAAGAGGGGTTGGCTTTCTTT. Translation gives CASSQEGLAFF.

This chain links TRBV5-1 with TRBJ2-5; D may correspond to TRBD1 or TRBD2 (5 bases each). Trimming removed 4 bases at V and 2 bases at J, with 12 bases between. CDR3 size: 14 residues. CDR1 and CDR2 from the germline V gene are SGHRS and YFSETQ. The CDR3 nucleotides are TGCGCCAGCAGCCTTTGGGACCGTCAAGAGACCCAGTACTTC. This gives the protein CASSLWDRQETQYF.

This chain joins TRBV12-3 or TRBV12-4 and TRBJ2-7; D is possibly TRBD1 or TRBD2 (5 bases each). There are 14 residues in the CDR3. Trimming left V 6 bases short and J 2 bases short, with 14 bases between. The DNA of the CDR3 is TGTGCCAGCAGGGGGGAAGGACCCCCCTACGAGCAGTACTTC. Translating it yields CASRGEGPPYEQYF.

In this sample, this clonotype turned up many times. This chain's CDR3 is CSATTDYEQYF. The CDR3 DNA sequence: TGCAGTGCTACGACAGACTACGAGCAGTACTTC. The chain joins TRBV20-1 to TRBJ2-7, with D possibly being TRBD1 (5 bases). The CDR3 is 11 residues long. V shed 4 bases and J shed 3 bases, with 7 bases lying between them. The germline gives CDR1 DFQATT, CDR2 SNEGSKA (reference sequence).

The chain joins TRBV12-3 or TRBV12-4 to TRBJ2-2; D ambiguous. This CDR3 contains 11 residues. The V gene lost 7 bases and the J gene lost 7 bases, with 7 bases spanning the gap. The CDR3 DNA reads as TGTGCCAGCACCTCTCTCGGGGAGCTGTTTTTT. This sequence encodes CASTSLGELFF.

This clonotype was detected only a few times. V usage is TRBV12-3 or TRBV12-4 and J usage is TRBJ1-1, with 8 positions matching TRBD1. CDR3 length equals 14 residues. V lost 0 bases and J lost 8; bases outside the gene matches: 5. CDR3 DNA sequence: TGTGCCAGCAGTTTAGCCCTCGGACAGGGAGAAGCTTTCTTT. It codes for CASSLALGQGEAFF.

The chain links TRBV13 to TRBJ2-1; 11 bases fit TRBD2. Germline V gives CDR1 PRHDT, CDR2 FYEKMQ (reference sequence). Trimming at V came to 6 bases and at J to 9 bases, leaving 4 bases not matched to a gene. The CDR3 totals 13 residues. The CDR3: CASRLAGVGEQFF. The CDR3 coding sequence is TGTGCCAGCAGACTAGCGGGAGTGGGTGAGCAGTTCTTC.

The J gene is TRBJ1-1, the V gene TRBV19; TRBD1 is a possible D gene (5 bases). The V end lost 3 bases, the J end lost 5 bases, and 16 bases lay between the germline ends. The CDR3 is 15 amino acids. Per the germline V gene, CDR1 is LNHDA and CDR2 is SQIVND (reference sequence). The CDR3 reads CASSIPAGGGTEAFF. The CDR3 DNA reads TGTGCCAGTAGTATCCCCGCCGGGGGAGGGACTGAAGCTTTCTTT.

The chain joins TRBV24-1 to TRBJ2-5; D may be TRBD1 (5 bases). This CDR3 contains 15 residues. Per the germline V gene, CDR1 is KGHDR and CDR2 is SFDVKD. V was shortened by 3 bases and J by 1 base, with 11 bases between the two germline ends. CDR3 DNA: TGTGCCACCAGTGATCCGGCAGGGCCCCAAGAGACCCAGTACTTC. Amino acids: CATSDPAGPQETQYF.

V is TRBV24-1 and J is TRBJ2-1; 7 bases line up with TRBD1. This CDR3 comprises 16 residues. The germline CDR1 and CDR2 sequences are KGHDR and SFDVKD. The V and J ends lost 4 bases and 0 bases, in that order; junction bases with no gene match: 5. CDR3 residues: CATSDVDRFSYNEQFF. Here the CDR3 DNA reads TGTGCCACCAGTGACGTGGACAGGTTCTCCTACAATGAGCAGTTCTTC.

The rearrangement links TRBV20-1 to TRBJ2-3; possibly TRBD2 for D (5 bases). Germline V gives CDR1 DFQATT, CDR2 SNEGSKA (reference sequence). The CDR3 totals 15 residues. Between the trimmed V and J ends, which lost 5 bases and 0 bases, there was a span of 15 bases. The CDR3 loop is CSACPKRSSTDTQYF. The DNA of the CDR3 is TGCAGTGCTTGTCCCAAGCGGTCTAGCACAGATACGCAGTATTTT.

A few counts support this clonotype. The genes are TRBV3-1 and TRBJ2-1; 8 bases align to TRBD2. This CDR3 region has 16 residues. The junction had 9 bases not matched to a gene; V was cut back by 4 bases and J by 4 bases. Germline values: CDR1 LGHDT, CDR2 YNNKEL (reference sequence). The CDR3 loop is CASSPSGGEAYNEQFF. The CDR3 DNA sequence: TGTGCCAGCAGCCCAAGCGGGGGAGAAGCGTACAATGAGCAGTTCTTC.

This rearrangement joins TRBV3-1 to TRBJ1-1, with D possibly matching TRBD1 (5 bases). Deletions cut 0 bases from V and 7 bases from J, with 12 bases between. The CDR3 contains 14 residues. Per germline, CDR1 LGHDT and CDR2 YNNKEL (reference sequence). CDR3 sequence: CASSQDNRRFEAFF. CDR3 bases: TGTGCCAGCAGCCAAGATAACAGGCGCTTTGAAGCTTTCTTT.

This chain joins TRBV12-3 or TRBV12-4 and TRBJ2-5, with D possibly TRBD2 on 7 matching bases. The CDR3 covers 15 residues. V dropped 3 bases and J dropped 4 bases, with 15 bases sitting between them. This chain's CDR3 is CASSFGGGQGETQYF. The CDR3 DNA reads as TGTGCCAGCAGTTTTGGGGGGGGCCAGGGAGAGACCCAGTACTTC.

The chain links TRBV3-1 to TRBJ2-3; the D call may be TRBD1 or TRBD2 (7 bases each). The V gene lost 0 bases and the J gene lost 2 bases, with 15 bases spanning the gap. The CDR3 covers 17 residues. The germline CDR1 and CDR2 sequences are LGHDT and YNNKEL (reference sequence). The CDR3 sequence is CASSQEGGGGVTDTQYF. The CDR3 DNA reads TGTGCCAGCAGCCAAGAAGGGGGAGGGGGCGTCACAGATACGCAGTATTTT.

This chain uses TRBV7-9 with TRBJ1-4; TRBD1 is a possible D gene (5 bases). Trimming pared 2 bases from V and 3 bases from J, leaving 7 bases between. From germline, CDR1 is SEHNR and CDR2 FQNEAQ (reference sequence). The length of the CDR3 is 14 residues. This chain's CDR3 is CASSLTQANEKLFF. In nucleotides, the CDR3 is TGTGCCAGCAGCTTAACACAGGCTAATGAAAAACTGTTTTTT.

The V call is TRBV29-1, the J call TRBJ2-1; D not resolved. Germline V gives CDR1 SQVTM, CDR2 ANQGSEA. This CDR3 contains 14 residues. The germline V and J ends were trimmed by 5 bases and 2 bases, with 13 bases remaining between them. CDR3 bases: TGCAGCGTTATTACGGCCATAACCTACAATGAGCAGTTCTTC. It encodes CSVITAITYNEQFF.

The V call is TRBV30, the J call TRBJ1-1; 9 bases map to TRBD1. After removal of 1 base from V and 8 bases from J, the junction contained 5 bases not matched to a gene. CDR3 length equals 13 residues. CDR1 and CDR2 from the germline V gene are GTSNPN and SVGIG (reference sequence). The CDR3 DNA is TGTGCCTGGAGTGGCTGGGGACAGGGAGAAGCTTTCTTT. Translation gives CAWSGWGQGEAFF.